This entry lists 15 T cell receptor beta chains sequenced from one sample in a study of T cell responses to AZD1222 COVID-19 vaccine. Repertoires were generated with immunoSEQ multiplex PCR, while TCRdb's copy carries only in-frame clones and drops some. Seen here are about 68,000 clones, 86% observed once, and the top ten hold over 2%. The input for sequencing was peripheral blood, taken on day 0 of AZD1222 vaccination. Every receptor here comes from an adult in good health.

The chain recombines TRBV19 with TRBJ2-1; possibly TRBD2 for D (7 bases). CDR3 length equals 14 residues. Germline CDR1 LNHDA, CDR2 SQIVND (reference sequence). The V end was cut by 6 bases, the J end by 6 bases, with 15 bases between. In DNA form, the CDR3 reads TGTGCCAGTAGGGCGGGGGCGTCCCTCAATGAGCAGTTCTTC. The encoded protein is CASRAGASLNEQFF.

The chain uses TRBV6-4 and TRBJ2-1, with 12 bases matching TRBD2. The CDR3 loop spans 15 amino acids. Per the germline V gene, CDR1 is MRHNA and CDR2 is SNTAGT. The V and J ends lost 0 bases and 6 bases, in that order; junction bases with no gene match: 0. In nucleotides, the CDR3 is TGTGCCAGCAGTGACTCGACTAGCGGGAGCAATGAGCAGTTCTTC. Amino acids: CASSDSTSGSNEQFF.

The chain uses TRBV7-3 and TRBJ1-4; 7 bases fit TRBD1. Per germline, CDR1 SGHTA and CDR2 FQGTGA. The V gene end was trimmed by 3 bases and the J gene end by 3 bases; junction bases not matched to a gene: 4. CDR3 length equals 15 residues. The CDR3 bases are TGTGCCAGCAGCTTGAGAGGGACAGCTAATGAAAAACTGTTTTTT. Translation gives CASSLRGTANEKLFF.

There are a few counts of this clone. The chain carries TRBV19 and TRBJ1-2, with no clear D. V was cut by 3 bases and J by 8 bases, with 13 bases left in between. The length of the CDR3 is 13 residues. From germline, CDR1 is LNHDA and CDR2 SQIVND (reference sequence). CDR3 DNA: TGTGCCAGTAGTATCCAACAGTTCCGCGGCTACACCTTC. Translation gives CASSIQQFRGYTF.

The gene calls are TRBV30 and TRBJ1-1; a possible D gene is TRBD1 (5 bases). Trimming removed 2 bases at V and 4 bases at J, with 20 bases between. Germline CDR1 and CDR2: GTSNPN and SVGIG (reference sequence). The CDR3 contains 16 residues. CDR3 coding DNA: TGTGCCTGGAGTCCGGGCAGGGTCGGGATGAGCACTGAAGCTTTCTTT. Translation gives CAWSPGRVGMSTEAFF. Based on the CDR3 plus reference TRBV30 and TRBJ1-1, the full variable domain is SQTIHQWPATLVQPVGSPLSLECTVEGTSNPNLYWYRQAAGRGLQLLFYSVGIGQISSEVPQNLSASRPQDRQFILSSKKLLLSDSGFYLCAWSPGRVGMSTEAFFGQGTRLTVV.

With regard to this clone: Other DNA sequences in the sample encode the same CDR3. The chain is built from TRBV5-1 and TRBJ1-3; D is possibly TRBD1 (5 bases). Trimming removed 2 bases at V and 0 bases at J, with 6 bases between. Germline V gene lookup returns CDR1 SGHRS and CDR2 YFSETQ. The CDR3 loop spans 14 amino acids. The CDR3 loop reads CASSLGTSGNTIYF. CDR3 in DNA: TGCGCCAGCAGCTTAGGGACCTCTGGAAACACCATATATTTT.

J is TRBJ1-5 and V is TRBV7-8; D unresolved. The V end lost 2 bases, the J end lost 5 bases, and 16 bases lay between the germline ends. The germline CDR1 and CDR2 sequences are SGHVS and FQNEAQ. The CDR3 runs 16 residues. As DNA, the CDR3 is TGTGCCAGCAGCTTATTTGGTTCGAGGGTGGATCAGCCCCAGCATTTT. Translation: CASSLFGSRVDQPQHF.

The chain's CDR3 is CASSQGTANSNQPQHF. CDR3 DNA sequence: TGCGCCAGCAGCCAGGGGACAGCGAATAGCAATCAGCCCCAGCATTTT. The chain uses TRBV4-1 and TRBJ1-5, with 7 positions matching TRBD1. Germline trimming cut 3 bases from V and 0 bases from J; bases unmatched to any gene: 5. This CDR3 has 16 residues. Germline V gene data show CDR1 as MGHRA and CDR2 as YSYEKL.

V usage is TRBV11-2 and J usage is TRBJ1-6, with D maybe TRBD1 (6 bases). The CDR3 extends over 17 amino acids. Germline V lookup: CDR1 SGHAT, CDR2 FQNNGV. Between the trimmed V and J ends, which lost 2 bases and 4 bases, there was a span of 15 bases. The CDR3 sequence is CASSLPTRGVYNSPLHF. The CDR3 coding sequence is TGTGCCAGCAGCTTACCTACCAGGGGCGTTTATAATTCACCCCTCCACTTT.

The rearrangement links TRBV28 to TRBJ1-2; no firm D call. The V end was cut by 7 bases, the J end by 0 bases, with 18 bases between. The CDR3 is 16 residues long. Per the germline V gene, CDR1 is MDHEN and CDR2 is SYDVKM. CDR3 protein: CASTQPTVEANYGYTF. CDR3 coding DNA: TGTGCCAGCACCCAACCCACAGTGGAGGCTAACTATGGCTACACCTTC.

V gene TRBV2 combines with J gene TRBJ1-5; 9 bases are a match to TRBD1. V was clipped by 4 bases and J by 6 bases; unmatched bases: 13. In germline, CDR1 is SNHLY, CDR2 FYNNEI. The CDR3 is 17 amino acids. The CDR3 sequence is CASSGSNRDRDRQPQHF. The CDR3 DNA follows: TGTGCCAGCAGTGGATCAAACCGGGACAGGGATCGTCAGCCCCAGCATTTT.

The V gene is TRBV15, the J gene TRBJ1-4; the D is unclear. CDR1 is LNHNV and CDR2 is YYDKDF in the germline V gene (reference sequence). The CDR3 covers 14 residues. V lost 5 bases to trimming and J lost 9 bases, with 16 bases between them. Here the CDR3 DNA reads TGTGCCACCAGCCGGGCCGGGGAGGAAAAAAAACTGTTTTTT. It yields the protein CATSRAGEEKKLFF.

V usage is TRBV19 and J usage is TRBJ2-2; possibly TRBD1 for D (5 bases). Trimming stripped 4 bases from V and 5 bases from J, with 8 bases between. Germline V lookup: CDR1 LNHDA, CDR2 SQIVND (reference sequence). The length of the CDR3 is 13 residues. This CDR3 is CASSTGNTGELFF. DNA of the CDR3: TGTGCCAGTAGTACAGGGAATACCGGGGAGCTGTTTTTT.

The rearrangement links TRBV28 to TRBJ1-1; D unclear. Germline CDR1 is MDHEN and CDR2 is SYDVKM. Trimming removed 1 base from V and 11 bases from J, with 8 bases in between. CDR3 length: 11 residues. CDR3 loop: CASSLFPVAFF. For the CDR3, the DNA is TGTGCCAGCAGTTTATTTCCGGTGGCTTTCTTT.

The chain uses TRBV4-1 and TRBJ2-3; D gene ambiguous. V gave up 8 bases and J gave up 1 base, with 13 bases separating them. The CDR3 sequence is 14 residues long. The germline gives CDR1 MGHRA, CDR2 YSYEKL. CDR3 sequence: CASSFRLGTDTQYF. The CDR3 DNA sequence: TGCGCCAGCTCTTTCCGGCTGGGCACAGATACGCAGTATTTT.